This is a list of T cell receptor beta chains from one sample in a study of blood T cell repertoires in COVID-19. Sequenced by immunoSEQ multiplex PCR; TCRdb stores in-frame clones only, minus some. The table records 230,000 or so clones, 80% to 90% of them present only once. The sequenced material came from peripheral blood. The receptor source for this set is a man aged 35 to 55 who had recovered from COVID-19. CDR3s include the opening cysteine and the closing phenylalanine or tryptophan. A D gene is named only where the DNA matches it firmly.

>TRBV19|.|16|TRBJ2-1
CASTPRAASSYNEQFF
TGTGCCAGTACCCCTCGAGCGGCAAGCTCCTACAATGAGCAGTTCTTC
>TRBV5-1|.|11|TRBJ2-5
CASSLAETQYF
TGCGCCAGCAGCTTGGCTGAGACCCAGTACTTC
>TRBV6-1|.|16|TRBJ2-1
CASSEALREYGNEQFF
TGTGCCAGCAGTGAAGCGCTTAGAGAGTACGGGAATGAGCAGTTCTTC
>TRBV4-1|TRBD1|16|TRBJ1-4
CASSHSTDRANEKLFF
TGCGCCAGCAGCCATTCGACGGACAGGGCCAATGAAAAACTGTTTTTT
>TRBV27|.|14|TRBJ1-2
CASAHKGPIYGYTF
TGTGCCAGCGCCCATAAGGGGCCCATCTATGGCTACACCTTC
>TRBV12-3/TRBV12-4|.|12|TRBJ2-1
CASSPLDKKQFF
TGTGCCAGCAGTCCACTGGACAAGAAGCAGTTCTTC
>TRBV6-2/TRBV6-3|.|16|TRBJ2-1
CASSPLVITAYNEQFF
TGTGCCAGCAGTCCCCTGGTCATTACAGCCTACAATGAGCAGTTCTTC
>TRBV19|TRBD2|22|TRBJ2-3
CASSIDLEVGTSGRTSTDTQYF
TGTGCCAGTAGTATAGATCTAGAGGTAGGGACTAGCGGAAGAACTAGCACAGATACGCAGTATTTT
>TRBV2|.|13|TRBJ2-3
CASRNTGSDTQYF
TGTGCCAGCAGAAACACAGGGTCAGATACGCAGTATTTT
>TRBV28|TRBD1|16|TRBJ2-7
CASSGQGLGIPYEQYF
TGTGCCAGCAGTGGACAGGGATTAGGGATTCCCTACGAGCAGTACTTC
>TRBV13|TRBD2|17|TRBJ2-3
CASSLEERGISTDTQYF
TGTGCCAGCAGCTTAGAGGAGCGGGGAATTAGCACAGATACGCAGTATTTT
>TRBV4-3|TRBD1|18|TRBJ2-1
CASSQEDTGGPAYNEQFF
TGCGCCAGCAGCCAAGAGGACACAGGGGGCCCCGCCTACAATGAGCAGTTCTTC
>TRBV7-2|.|14|TRBJ2-2
CASSLVRNTGELFF
TGTGCCAGCAGCTTAGTGCGGAACACCGGGGAGCTGTTTTTT
>TRBV6-2/TRBV6-3|TRBD1|15|TRBJ2-5
CASSTIRGLVETQYF
TGTGCCAGCAGTACTATCAGGGGGCTGGTGGAGACCCAGTACTTC
>TRBV9|TRBD2|15|TRBJ2-3
CASSVSSGRTDTQYF
TGTGCCAGCAGCGTATCTAGCGGGAGGACAGATACGCAGTATTTT
>TRBV21-1|.|15|TRBJ1-2
CASSNGDRDLYGYTF
TGTGCCAGCAGCAACGGGGACAGAGATCTTTATGGCTACACCTTC
>TRBV2|TRBD1|15|TRBJ2-3
CASRASTGEGDTQYF
TGTGCCAGCAGGGCTAGCACAGGGGAAGGAGATACGCAGTATTTT